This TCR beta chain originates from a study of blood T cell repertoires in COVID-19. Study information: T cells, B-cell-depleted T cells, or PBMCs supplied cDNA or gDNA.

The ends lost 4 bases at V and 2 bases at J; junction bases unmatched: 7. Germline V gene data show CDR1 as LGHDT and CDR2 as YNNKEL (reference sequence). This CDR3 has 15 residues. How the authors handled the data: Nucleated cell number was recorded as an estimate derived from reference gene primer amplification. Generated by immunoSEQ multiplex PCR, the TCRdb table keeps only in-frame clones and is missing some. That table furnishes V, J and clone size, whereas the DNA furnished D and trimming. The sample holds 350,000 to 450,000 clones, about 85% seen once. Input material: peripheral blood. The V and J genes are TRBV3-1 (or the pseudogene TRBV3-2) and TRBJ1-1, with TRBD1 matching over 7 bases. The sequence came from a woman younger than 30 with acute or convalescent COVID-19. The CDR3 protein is CASSPLTGRNTEAFF. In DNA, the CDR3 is TGTGCCAGCAGCCCCTTGACAGGGCGAAACACTGAAGCTTTCTTT.